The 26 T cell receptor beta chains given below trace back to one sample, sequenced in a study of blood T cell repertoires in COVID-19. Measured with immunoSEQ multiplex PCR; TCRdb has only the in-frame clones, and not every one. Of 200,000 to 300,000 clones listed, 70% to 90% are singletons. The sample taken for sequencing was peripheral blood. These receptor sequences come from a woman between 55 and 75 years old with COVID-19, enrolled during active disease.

CDR3 in DNA: TGCAGTGCTAGTGTACTAGCGGGAGTTAGGGGGGATACGCAGTATTTT. This encodes CSASVLAGVRGDTQYF. This chain connects TRBV20-1 to TRBJ2-3; 11 bases align to TRBD2. J lost 6 bases, V lost 3 bases, and 11 bases had no gene match. Germline-derived CDR1 and CDR2 are DFQATT and SNEGSKA (reference sequence). The CDR3 runs 16 residues.

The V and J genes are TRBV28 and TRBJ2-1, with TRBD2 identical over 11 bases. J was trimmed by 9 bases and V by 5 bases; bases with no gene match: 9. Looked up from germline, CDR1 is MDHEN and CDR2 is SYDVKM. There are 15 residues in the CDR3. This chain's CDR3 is CASSLLAGGPSEQFF. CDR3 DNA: TGTGCCAGCAGTCTCTTAGCGGGAGGGCCCAGTGAGCAGTTCTTC.

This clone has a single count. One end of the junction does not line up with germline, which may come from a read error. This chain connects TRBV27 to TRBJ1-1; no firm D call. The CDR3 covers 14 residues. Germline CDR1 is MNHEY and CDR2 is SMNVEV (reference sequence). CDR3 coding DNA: TGTGCCAGCAGTCTAAGACACCCGAACGCTGAAGCTTTCTTT. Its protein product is CASSLRHPNAEAFF.

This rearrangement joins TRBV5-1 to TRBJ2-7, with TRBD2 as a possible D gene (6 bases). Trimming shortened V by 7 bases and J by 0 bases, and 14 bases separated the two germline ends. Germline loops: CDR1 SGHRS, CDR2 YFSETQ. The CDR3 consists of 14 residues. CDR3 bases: TGCGCCAGCCGGGCTAGCGCCAGCTCCTACGAGCAGTACTTC. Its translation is CASRASASSYEQYF.

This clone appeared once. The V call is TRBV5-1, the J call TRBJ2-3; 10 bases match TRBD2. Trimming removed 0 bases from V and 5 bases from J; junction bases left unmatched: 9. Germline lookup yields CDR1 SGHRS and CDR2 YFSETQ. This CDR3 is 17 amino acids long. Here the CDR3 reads CASSLGQAGGPGDTQYF. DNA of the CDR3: TGCGCCAGCAGCTTGGGTCAAGCGGGAGGGCCTGGAGATACGCAGTATTTT.

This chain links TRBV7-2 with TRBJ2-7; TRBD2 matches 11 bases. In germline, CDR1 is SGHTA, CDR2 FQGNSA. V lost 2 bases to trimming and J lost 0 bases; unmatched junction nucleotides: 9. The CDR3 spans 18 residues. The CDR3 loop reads CASSLWASGRPVSYEQYF. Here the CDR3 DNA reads TGTGCCAGCAGCTTATGGGCTAGCGGGAGGCCGGTCTCCTACGAGCAGTACTTC.

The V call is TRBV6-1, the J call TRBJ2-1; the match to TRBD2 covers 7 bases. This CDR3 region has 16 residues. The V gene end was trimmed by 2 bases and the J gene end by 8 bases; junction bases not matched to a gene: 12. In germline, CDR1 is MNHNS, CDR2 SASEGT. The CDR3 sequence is CASSEFGTNYIYEQFF. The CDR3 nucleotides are TGTGCCAGCAGTGAATTTGGGACTAACTACATCTATGAGCAGTTCTTC.

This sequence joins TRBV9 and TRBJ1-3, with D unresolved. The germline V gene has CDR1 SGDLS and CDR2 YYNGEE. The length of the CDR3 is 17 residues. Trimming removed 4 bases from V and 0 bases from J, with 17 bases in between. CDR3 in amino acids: CASSPSFPGNSGNTIYF. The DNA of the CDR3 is TGTGCCAGCAGCCCTTCTTTTCCGGGGAACTCTGGAAACACCATATATTTT.

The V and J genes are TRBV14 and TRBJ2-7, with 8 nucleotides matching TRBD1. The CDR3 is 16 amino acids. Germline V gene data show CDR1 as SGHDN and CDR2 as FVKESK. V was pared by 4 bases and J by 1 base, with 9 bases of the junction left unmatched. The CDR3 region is CASSRVGTGISYEQYF. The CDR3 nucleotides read TGTGCCAGCAGCCGGGTCGGGACAGGAATTTCCTACGAGCAGTACTTC.

CDR3 in amino acids: CASSETTVRTEAFF. The CDR3 DNA reads as TGTGCCAGCAGTGAAACGACAGTGCGGACTGAAGCTTTCTTT. The J gene is TRBJ1-1, the V gene TRBV6-1; D is possibly TRBD1 (5 bases). The V and J ends lost 2 bases and 5 bases respectively, with 12 bases between them. The CDR3 has 14 residues. The germline V gene encodes CDR1 MNHNS and CDR2 SASEGT.

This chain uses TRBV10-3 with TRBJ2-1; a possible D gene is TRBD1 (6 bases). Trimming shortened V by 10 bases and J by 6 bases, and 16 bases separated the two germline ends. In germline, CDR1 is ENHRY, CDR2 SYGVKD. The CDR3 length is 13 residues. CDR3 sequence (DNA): TGTGCCACCCGGGGACACAATCTCAATGAGCAGTTCTTC. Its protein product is CATRGHNLNEQFF.

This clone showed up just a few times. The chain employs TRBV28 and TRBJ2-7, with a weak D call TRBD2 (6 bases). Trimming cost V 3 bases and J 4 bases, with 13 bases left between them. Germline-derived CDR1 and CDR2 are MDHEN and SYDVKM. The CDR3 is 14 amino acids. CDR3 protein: CASSFRGSRYEQYF. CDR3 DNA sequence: TGTGCCAGCAGTTTTCGGGGGAGTCGGTACGAGCAGTACTTC.

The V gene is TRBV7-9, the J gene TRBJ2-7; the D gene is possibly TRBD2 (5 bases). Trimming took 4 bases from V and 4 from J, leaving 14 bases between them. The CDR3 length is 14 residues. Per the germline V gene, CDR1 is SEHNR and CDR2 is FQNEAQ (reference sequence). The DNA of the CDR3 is TGTGCCAGCAGCTGGGGTGGGAGAGGTTACGAGCAGTACTTC. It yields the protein CASSWGGRGYEQYF.

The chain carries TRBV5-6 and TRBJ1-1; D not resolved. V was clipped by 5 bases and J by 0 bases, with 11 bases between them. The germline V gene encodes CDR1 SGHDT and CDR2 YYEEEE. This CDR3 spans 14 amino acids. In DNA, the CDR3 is TGTGCCAGCAGTCTCCCAGGAATGAACACTGAAGCTTTCTTT. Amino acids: CASSLPGMNTEAFF.

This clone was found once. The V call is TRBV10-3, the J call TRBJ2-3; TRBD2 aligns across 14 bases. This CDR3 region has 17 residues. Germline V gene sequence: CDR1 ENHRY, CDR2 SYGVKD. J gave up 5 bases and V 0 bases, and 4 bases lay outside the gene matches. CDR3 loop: CAISESRLAGGKDTQYF. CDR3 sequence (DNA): TGTGCCATCAGTGAGTCCCGACTAGCGGGAGGGAAAGATACGCAGTATTTT.

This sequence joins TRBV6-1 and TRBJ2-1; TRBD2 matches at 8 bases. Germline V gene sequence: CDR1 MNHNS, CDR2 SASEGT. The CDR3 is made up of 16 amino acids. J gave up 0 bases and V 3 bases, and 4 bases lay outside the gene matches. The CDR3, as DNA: TGTGCCAGCAGTGAGCGAGCGGGGGCCTCCTACAATGAGCAGTTCTTC. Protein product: CASSERAGASYNEQFF.

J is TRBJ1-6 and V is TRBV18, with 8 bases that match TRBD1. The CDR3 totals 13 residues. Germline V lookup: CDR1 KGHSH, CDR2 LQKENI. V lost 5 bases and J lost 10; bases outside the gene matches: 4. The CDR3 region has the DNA TGTGCCAGCTCATCGACAGGGGAATCACCCCTCCACTTT. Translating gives CASSSTGESPLHF.

In DNA, the CDR3 is TGCAGTGCTAGTACTAGGTCCCGTCATCTCAATCAGCCCCAGCATTTT. Protein: CSASTRSRHLNQPQHF. This chain uses TRBV20-1 with TRBJ1-5, with no clear D. Germline V gene lookup returns CDR1 DFQATT and CDR2 SNEGSKA (reference sequence). The CDR3 is 16 amino acids. Trimming pared 3 bases from V and 3 bases from J, leaving 18 bases between.

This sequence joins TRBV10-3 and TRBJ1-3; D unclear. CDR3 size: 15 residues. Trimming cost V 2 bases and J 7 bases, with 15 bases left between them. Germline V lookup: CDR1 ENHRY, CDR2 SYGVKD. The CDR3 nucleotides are TGTGCCATCAGTGAGACCTTCGAATTCAGTAACACCATATATTTT. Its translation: CAISETFEFSNTIYF.

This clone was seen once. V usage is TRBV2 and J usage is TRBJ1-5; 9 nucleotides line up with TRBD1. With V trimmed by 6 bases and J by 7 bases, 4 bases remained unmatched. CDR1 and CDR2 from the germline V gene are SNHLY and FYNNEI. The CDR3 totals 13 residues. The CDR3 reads CASSRDRDQPQHF. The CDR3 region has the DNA TGTGCCAGCAGCCGGGACAGGGACCAGCCCCAGCATTTT.

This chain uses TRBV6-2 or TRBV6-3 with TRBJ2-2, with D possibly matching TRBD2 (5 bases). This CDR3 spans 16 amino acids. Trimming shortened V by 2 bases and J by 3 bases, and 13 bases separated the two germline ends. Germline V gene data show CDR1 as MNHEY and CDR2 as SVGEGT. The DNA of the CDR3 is TGTGCCAGCAGTTACCCTAGACTAATTCACACCGGGGAGCTGTTTTTT. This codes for CASSYPRLIHTGELFF.

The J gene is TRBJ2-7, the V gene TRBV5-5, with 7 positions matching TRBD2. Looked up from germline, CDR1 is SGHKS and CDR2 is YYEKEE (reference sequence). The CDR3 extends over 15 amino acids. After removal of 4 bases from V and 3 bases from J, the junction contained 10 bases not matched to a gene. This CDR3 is CASSKHLAEGYEQYF. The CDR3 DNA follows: TGTGCCAGCAGCAAACACCTAGCGGAGGGCTACGAGCAGTACTTC.

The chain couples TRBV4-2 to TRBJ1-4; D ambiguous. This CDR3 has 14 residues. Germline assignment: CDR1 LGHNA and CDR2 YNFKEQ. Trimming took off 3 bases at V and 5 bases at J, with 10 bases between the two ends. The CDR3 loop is CASSHGRRNEKLFF. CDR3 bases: TGTGCCAGCAGCCATGGCAGGCGAAATGAAAAACTGTTTTTT.

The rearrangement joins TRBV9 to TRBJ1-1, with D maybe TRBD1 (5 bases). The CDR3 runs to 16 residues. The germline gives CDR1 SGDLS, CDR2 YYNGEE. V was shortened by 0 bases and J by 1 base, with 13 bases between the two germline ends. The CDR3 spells CASSVGVPGSNTEAFF. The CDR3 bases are TGTGCCAGCAGCGTAGGGGTGCCAGGGTCGAACACTGAAGCTTTCTTT.

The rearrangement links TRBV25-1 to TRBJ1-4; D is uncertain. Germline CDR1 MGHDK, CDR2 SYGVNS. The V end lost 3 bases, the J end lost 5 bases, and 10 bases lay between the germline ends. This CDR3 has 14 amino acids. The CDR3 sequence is CASSDPGNNEKLFF. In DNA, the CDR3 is TGTGCCAGCAGTGACCCAGGAAACAATGAAAAACTGTTTTTT.

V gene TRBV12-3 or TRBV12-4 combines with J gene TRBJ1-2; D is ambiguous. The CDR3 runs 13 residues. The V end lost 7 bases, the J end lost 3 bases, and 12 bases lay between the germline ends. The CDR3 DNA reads TGTGCCAGCACCCCCGGGTTGGACTATGGCTACACCTTC. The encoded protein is CASTPGLDYGYTF.